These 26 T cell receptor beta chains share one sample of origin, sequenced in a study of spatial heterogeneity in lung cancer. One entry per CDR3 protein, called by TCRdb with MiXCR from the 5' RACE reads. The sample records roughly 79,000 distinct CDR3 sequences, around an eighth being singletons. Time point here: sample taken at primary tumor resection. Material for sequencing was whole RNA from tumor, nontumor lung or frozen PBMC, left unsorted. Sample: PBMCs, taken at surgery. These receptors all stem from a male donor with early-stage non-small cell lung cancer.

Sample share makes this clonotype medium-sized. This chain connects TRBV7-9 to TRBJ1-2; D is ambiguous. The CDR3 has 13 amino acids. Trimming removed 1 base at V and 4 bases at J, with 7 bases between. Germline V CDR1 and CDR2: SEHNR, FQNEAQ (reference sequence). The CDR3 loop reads CASSLEHSYGYTF. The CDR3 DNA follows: TGTGCCAGCAGCTTAGAACATAGCTATGGCTACACCTTC.

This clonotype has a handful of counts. The CDR3 reads CASSFGGGTHNEQFF. For the CDR3, the DNA is TGCGCCAGCAGCTTTGGAGGGGGGACGCACAATGAGCAGTTCTTC. This rearrangement joins TRBV5-1 to TRBJ2-1; D tentatively reads TRBD1 or TRBD2 (6 bases each). Trimming took 2 bases from V and 5 from J, leaving 14 bases between them. The CDR3 is 15 amino acids. The V gene's germline CDR1 is SGHRS and CDR2 YFSETQ.

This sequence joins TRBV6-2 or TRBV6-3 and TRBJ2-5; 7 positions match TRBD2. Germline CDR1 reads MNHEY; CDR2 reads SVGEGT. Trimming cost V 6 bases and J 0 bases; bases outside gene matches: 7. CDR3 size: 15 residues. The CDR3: CASRSGAYDQETQYF. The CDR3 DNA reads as TGTGCCAGCAGGAGCGGGGCCTACGACCAAGAGACCCAGTACTTC.

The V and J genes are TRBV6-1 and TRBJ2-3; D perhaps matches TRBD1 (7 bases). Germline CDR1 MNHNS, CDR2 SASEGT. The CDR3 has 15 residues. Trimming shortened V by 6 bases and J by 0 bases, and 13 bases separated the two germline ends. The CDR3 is CASSQGGVSTDTQYF. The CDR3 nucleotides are TGTGCCAGCAGCCAGGGGGGAGTTAGCACAGATACGCAGTATTTT.

CDR3 nucleotide sequence: TGTGCCACCAGCAGAGATTATAGGACAGGGAGGTATTTTCGGGAGACCCAGTACTTC. The encoded protein is CATSRDYRTGRYFRETQYF. This chain joins TRBV15 and TRBJ2-5, with 8 positions matching TRBD1. The CDR3 has 19 amino acids. V gave up 0 bases and J gave up 5 bases; unmatched junction bases: 17. Germline V gene lookup returns CDR1 LNHNV and CDR2 YYDKDF (reference sequence).

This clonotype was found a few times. CDR3 sequence (DNA): TGCGCCAGCAGCTTGGATGCACCCTCAACCTACGAGCAGTACTTC. It yields the protein CASSLDAPSTYEQYF. The V call is TRBV5-1, the J call TRBJ2-7; D remains unclear. The CDR3 covers 15 residues. The germline V gene has CDR1 SGHRS and CDR2 YFSETQ. The germline V and J ends were trimmed by 0 bases and 2 bases, with 12 bases remaining between them.

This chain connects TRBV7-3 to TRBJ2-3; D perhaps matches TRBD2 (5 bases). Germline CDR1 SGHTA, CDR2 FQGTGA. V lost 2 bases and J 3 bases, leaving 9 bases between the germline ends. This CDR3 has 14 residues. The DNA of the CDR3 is TGTGCCAGCAGCTTATTAGCGAGGACAGATACGCAGTATTTT. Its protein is CASSLLARTDTQYF.

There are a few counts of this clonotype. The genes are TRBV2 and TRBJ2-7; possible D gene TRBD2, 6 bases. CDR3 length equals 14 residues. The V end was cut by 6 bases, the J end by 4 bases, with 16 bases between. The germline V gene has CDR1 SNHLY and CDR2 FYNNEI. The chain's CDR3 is CASRDRTGGYEQYF. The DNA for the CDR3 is TGTGCCAGCAGGGACCGAACAGGAGGGTACGAGCAGTACTTC.

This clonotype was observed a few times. CDR3 loop: CSAEGVYGYTF. The CDR3, as DNA: TGCAGCGCCGAGGGGGTATATGGCTACACCTTC. This chain connects TRBV29-1 to TRBJ1-2; perhaps TRBD1 as D (6 bases). The CDR3 has 11 amino acids. Per germline, CDR1 SQVTM and CDR2 ANQGSEA. V lost 7 bases and J 5 bases, leaving 11 bases between the germline ends.

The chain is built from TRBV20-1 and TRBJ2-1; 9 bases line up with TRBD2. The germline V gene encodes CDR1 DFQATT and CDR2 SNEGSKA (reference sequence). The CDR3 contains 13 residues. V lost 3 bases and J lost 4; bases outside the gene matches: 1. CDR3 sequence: CSARRGGYNEQFF. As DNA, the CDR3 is TGCAGTGCTAGGCGGGGGGGATACAATGAGCAGTTCTTC.

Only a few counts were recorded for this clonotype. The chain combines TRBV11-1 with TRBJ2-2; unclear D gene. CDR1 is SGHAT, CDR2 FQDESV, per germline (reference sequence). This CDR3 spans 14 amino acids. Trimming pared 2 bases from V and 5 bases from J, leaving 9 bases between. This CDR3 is CASSLNEQTGELFF. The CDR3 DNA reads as TGTGCCAGCAGCTTAAACGAACAAACCGGGGAGCTGTTTTTT.

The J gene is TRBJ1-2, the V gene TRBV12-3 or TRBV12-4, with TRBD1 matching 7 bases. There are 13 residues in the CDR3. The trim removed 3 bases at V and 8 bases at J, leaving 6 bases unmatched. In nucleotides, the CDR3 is TGTGCCAGCAGTTTCTCAGGGGGATACGGCTACACCTTC. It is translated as CASSFSGGYGYTF.

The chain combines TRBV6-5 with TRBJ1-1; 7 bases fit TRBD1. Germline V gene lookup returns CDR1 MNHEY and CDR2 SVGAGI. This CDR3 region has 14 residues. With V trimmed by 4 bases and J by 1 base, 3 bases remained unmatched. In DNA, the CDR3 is TGTGCCAGCAGTTTCGCAGGGGGGAACACTGAAGCTTTCTTT. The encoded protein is CASSFAGGNTEAFF.

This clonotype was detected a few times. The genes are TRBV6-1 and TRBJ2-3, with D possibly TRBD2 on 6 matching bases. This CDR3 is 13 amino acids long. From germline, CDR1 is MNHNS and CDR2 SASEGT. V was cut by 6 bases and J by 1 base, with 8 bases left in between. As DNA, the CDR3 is TGTGCCAGCAGCTCTAGCGGCACAGATACGCAGTATTTT. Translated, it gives CASSSSGTDTQYF.

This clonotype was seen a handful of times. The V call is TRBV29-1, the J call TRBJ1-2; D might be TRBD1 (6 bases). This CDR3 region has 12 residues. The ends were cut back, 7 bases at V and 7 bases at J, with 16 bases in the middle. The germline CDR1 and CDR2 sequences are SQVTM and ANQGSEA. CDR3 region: CSADPGTSGYTF. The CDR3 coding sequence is TGCAGCGCCGACCCCGGGACAAGTGGCTACACCTTC.

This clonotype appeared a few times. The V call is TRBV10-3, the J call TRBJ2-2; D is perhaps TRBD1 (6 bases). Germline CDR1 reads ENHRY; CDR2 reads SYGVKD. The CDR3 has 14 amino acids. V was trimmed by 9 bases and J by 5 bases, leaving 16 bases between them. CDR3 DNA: TGTGCCATATCAGACAGGACACATACCGGGGAGCTGTTTTTT. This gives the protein CAISDRTHTGELFF.

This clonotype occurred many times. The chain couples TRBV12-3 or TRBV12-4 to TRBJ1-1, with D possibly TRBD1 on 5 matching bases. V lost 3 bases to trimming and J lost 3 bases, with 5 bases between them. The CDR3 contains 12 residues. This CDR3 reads CASSLGDTEAFF. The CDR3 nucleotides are TGTGCCAGCAGTTTGGGGGACACTGAAGCTTTCTTT.

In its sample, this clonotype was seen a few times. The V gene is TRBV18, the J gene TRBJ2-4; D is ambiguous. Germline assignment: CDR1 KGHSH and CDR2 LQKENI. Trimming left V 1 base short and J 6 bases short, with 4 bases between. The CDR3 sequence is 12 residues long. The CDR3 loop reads CASSPQANIQYF. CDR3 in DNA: TGTGCCAGCTCACCACAGGCAAACATTCAGTACTTC.

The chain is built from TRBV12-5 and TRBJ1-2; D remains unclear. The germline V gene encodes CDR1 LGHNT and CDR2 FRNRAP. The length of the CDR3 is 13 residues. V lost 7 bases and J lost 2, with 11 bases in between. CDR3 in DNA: TGTGCTAGTGTTCGGTCAGAAAACTATGGCTACACCTTC. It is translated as CASVRSENYGYTF. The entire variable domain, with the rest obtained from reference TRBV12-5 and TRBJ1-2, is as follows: DARVTQTPRHKVTEMGQEVTMRCQPILGHNTVFWYRQTMMQGLELLAYFRNRAPLDDSGMPKDRFSAEMPDATLATLKIQPSEPRDSAVYFCASVRSENYGYTFGSGTRLTVV.

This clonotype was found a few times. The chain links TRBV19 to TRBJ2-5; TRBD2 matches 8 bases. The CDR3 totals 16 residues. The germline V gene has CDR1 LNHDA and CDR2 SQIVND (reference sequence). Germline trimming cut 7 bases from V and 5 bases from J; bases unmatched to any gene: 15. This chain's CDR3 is CASNTPGSGGRETQYF. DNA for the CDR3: TGTGCCAGTAACACCCCCGGAAGCGGGGGACGTGAGACCCAGTACTTC.

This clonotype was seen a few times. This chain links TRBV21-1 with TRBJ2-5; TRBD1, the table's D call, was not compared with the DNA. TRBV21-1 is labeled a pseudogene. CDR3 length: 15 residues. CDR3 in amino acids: CASIATGSREETQYF. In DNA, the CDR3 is TGTGCCAGCATCGCGACAGGGTCGAGAGAAGAGACCCAGTACTTC.

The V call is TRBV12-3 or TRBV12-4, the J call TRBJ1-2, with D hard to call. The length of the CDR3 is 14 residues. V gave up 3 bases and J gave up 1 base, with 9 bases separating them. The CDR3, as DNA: TGTGCCAGCAGTTTGGGGAAAGTTAACTATGGCTACACCTTC. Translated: CASSLGKVNYGYTF.

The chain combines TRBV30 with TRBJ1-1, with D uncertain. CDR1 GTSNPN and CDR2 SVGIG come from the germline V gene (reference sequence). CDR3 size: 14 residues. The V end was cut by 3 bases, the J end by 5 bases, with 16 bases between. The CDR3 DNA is TGTGCCTGGAGATCAGACCTGGCTAGGACTGAAGCTTTCTTT. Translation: CAWRSDLARTEAFF.

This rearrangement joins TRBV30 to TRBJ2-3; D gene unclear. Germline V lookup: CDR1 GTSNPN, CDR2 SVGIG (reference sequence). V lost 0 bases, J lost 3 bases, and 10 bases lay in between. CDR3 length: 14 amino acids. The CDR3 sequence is CAWSVALVTDTQYF. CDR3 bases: TGTGCCTGGAGTGTAGCGCTAGTGACAGATACGCAGTATTTT. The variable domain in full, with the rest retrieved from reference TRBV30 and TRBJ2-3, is SQTIHQWPATLVQPVGSPLSLECTVEGTSNPNLYWYRQAAGRGLQLLFYSVGIGQISSEVPQNLSASRPQDRQFILSSKKLLLSDSGFYLCAWSVALVTDTQYFGPGTRLTVL.

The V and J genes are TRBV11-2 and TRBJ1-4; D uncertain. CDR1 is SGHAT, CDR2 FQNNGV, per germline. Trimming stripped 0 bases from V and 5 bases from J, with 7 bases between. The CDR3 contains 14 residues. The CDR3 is CASSLEPANEKLFF. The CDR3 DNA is TGTGCCAGCAGCTTAGAGCCGGCGAATGAAAAACTGTTTTTT.

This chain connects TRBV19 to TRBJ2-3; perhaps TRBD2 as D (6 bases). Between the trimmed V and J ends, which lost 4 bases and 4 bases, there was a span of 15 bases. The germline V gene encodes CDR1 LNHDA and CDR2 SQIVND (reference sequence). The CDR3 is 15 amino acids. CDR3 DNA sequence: TGTGCCAGTAGTACCCCCGGCGGAGGGTCAGATACGCAGTATTTT. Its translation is CASSTPGGGSDTQYF. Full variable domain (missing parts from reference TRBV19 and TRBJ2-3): DGGITQSPKYLFRKEGQNVTLSCEQNLNHDAMYWYRQDPGQGLRLIYYSQIVNDFQKGDIAEGYSVSREKKESFPLTVTSAQKNPTAFYLCASSTPGGGSDTQYFGPGTRLTVL.